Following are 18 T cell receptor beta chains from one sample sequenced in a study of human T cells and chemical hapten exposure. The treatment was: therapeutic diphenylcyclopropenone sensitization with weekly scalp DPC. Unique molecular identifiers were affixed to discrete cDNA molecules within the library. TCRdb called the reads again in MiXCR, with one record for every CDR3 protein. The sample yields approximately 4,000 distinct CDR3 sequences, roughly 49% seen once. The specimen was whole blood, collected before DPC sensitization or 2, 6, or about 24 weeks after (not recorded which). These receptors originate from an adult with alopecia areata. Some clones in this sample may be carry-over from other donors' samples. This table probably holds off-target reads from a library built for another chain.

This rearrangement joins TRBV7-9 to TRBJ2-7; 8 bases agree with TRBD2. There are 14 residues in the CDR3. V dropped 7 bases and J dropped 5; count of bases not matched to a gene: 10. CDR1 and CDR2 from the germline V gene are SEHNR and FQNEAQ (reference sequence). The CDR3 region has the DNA TGTGCCAGCACCCTGGAAGCGGGAGAGAACGAGCAGTACTTC. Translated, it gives CASTLEAGENEQYF.

The CDR3 DNA reads TGTGCCAGCACCAACCCAGGCGGGAGGACCCAGTACTTC. Its protein is CASTNPGGRTQYF. J is TRBJ2-5 and V is TRBV6-5, with TRBD2 identical over 7 bases. V was clipped by 7 bases and J by 7 bases; unmatched bases: 9. Germline V gene sequence: CDR1 MNHEY, CDR2 SVGAGI. The CDR3 has 13 amino acids.

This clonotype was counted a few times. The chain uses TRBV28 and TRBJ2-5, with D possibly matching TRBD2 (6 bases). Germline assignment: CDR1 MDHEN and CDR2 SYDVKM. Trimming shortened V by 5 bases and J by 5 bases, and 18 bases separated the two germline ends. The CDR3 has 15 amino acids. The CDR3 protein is CASSPASESGETQYF. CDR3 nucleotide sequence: TGTGCCAGCAGTCCCGCTAGCGAAAGCGGGGAGACCCAGTACTTC.

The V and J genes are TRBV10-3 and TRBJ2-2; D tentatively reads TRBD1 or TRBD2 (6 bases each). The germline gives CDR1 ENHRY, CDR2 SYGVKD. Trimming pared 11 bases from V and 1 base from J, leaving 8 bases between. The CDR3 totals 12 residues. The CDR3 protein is CAAGQNTGELFF. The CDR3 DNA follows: TGTGCCGCGGGACAGAACACCGGGGAGCTGTTTTTT.

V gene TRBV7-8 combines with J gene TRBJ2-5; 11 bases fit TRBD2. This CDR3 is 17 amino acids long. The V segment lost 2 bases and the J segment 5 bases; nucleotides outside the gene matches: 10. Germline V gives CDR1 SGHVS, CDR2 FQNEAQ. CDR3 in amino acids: CASSLFKLAGGTETQYF. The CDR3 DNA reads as TGTGCCAGCAGCTTATTTAAGCTAGCGGGAGGTACGGAGACCCAGTACTTC.

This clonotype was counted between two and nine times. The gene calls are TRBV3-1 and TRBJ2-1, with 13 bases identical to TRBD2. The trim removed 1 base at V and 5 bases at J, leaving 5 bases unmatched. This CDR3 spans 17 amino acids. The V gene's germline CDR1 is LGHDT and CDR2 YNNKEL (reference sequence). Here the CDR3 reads CASSQVMGLAGNNEQFF. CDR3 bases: TGTGCCAGCAGCCAAGTTATGGGACTAGCGGGAAACAATGAGCAGTTCTTC.

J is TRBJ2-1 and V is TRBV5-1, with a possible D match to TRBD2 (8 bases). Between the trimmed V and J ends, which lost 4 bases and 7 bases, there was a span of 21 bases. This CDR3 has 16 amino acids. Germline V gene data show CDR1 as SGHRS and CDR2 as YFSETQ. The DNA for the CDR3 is TGCGCCAGCAGCCGACAGGGCGCGGGCGGGGGGAATGAGCAGTTCTTC. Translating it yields CASSRQGAGGGNEQFF.

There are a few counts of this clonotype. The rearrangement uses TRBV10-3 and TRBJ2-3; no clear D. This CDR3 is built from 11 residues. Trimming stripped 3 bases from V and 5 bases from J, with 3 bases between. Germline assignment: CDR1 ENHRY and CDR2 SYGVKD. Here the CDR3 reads CAISEGDTQYF. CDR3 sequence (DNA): TGTGCCATCAGTGAAGGAGATACGCAGTATTTT.

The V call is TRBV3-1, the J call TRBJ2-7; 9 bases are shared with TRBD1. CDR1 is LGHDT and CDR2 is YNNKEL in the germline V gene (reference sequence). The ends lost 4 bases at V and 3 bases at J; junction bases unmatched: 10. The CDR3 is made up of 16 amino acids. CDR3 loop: CASSRGQGRSGYEQYF. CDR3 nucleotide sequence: TGTGCCAGCAGCCGGGGACAGGGAAGGTCGGGCTACGAGCAGTACTTC.

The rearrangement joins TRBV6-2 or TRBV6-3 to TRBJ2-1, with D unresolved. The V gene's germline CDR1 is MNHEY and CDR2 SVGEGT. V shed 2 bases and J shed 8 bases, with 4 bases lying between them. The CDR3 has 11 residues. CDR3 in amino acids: CASSYLDEQFF. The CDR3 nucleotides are TGTGCCAGCAGTTACCTCGATGAGCAGTTCTTC.

CDR3 protein: CASSYTRAGEDTQYF. The CDR3 nucleotides read TGTGCCAGCAGTTACACCCGAGCGGGAGAAGATACGCAGTATTTT. The chain carries TRBV6-5 and TRBJ2-3; 8 nucleotides line up with TRBD2. The CDR3 covers 15 residues. The germline V gene has CDR1 MNHEY and CDR2 SVGAGI. V shed 2 bases, J shed 5 bases, and the junction held 6 bases outside the gene matches.

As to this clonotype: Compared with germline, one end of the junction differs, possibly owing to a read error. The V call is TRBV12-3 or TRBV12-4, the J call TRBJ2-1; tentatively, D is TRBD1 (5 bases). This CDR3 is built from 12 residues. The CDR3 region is CASSWNTGRPYF. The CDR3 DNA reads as TGTGCCAGCAGCTGGAATACAGGCCGCCCTTACTTC.

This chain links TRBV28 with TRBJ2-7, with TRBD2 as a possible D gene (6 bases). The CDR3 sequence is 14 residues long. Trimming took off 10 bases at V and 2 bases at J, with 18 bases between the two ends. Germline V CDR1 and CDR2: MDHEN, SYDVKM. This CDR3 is CATLGSRKAYEQYF. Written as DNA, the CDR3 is TGTGCCACCCTCGGGAGTCGCAAAGCCTACGAGCAGTACTTC.

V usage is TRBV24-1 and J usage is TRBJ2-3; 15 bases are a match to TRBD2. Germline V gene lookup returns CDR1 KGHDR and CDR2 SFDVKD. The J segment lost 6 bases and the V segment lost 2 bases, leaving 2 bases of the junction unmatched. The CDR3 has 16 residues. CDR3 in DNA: TGTGCCACCAGTGATTCCGGGACTAGCGGGAGGGATACGCAGTATTTT. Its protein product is CATSDSGTSGRDTQYF.

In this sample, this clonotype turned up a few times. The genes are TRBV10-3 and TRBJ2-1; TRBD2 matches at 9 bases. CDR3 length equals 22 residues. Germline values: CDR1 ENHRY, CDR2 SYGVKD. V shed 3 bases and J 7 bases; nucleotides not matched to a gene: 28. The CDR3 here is CAISDGTPRIGAGGPRRNEQFF. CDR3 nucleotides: TGTGCCATCAGTGACGGTACCCCCAGAATTGGGGCGGGAGGGCCACGAAGGAATGAGCAGTTCTTC.

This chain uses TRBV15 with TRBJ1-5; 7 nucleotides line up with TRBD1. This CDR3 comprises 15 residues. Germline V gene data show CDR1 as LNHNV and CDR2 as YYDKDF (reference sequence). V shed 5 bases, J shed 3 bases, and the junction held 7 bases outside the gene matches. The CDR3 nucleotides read TGTGCCACCAGCCCGACCGGACAGGCCAATCAGCCCCAGCATTTT. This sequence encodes CATSPTGQANQPQHF. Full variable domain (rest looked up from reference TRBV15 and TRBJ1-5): DAMVIQNPRYQVTQFGKPVTLSCSQTLNHNVMYWYQQKSSQAPKLLFHYYDKDFNNEADTPDNFQSRRPNTSFCFLDIRSPGLGDTAMYLCATSPTGQANQPQHFGDGTRLSIL.

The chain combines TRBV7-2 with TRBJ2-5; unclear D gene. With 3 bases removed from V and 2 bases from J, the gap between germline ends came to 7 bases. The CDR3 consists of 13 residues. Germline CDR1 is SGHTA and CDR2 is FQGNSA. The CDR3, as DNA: TGTGCCAGCAGCTTTAGGGTTCAAGAGACCCAGTACTTC. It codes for CASSFRVQETQYF.

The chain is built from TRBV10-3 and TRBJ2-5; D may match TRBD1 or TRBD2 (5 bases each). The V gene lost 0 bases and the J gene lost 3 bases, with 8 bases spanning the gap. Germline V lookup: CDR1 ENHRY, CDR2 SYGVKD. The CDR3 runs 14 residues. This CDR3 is CAISESRGKETQYF. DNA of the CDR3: TGTGCCATCAGTGAGTCGAGGGGTAAAGAGACCCAGTACTTC.